This T cell receptor beta chain was identified in a study of regulatory T cells in long-lasting Graves disease. Overall study results and limits: TRBV28, TRBJ1-2 and TRBJ2-5 were favored in persistent disease. Newly diagnosed patients had higher TCR diversity than persistent Graves' patients did. Rather than thyroid tissue, only peripheral blood underwent study.

Time point of the sample: newly diagnosed GD, antithyroid drugs for less than 3 months. Researchers made the TCR library from RNA that was extracted from PBMCs. Investigators report Graves' disease was diagnosed under American Thyroid Association guidelines. CDR3 size: 15 residues. Trimming took off 6 bases at V and 5 bases at J, with 17 bases between the two ends. The V gene's germline CDR1 is ENHRY and CDR2 SYGVKD. Arm-PCR of CDR3 regions and iRepertoire HTBI primers were used to build TCR beta libraries. Using its own MiXCR run on the multiplex PCR reads, TCRdb lists one record per CDR3 protein. Of about 320,000 distinct CDR3 sequences listed, 18% were seen once; the top ten hold about 36%. This clonotype showed up many times. Its matching antigen is unknown.

The receptor comes from a female donor with Graves disease. The specimen comprised peripheral blood mononuclear cells (PBMCs), sampled at new diagnosis, from a patient treated with antithyroid drugs. V gene TRBV10-3 combines with J gene TRBJ2-1, with D perhaps given as TRBD1 or TRBD2 (5 bases each). This CDR3 is CAISSWGRGDNEQFF. The CDR3 region has the DNA TGTGCCATCAGCTCGTGGGGCCGAGGGGACAATGAGCAGTTCTTC.